This T cell receptor beta chain was identified during a study of molecular identifiers for immune sequencing clone quantification. General study results and limits: Detection of one spiked Jurkat cell's TCR RNA reportedly worked in one million naive cells.

The naive CD8 libraries originated from between roughly 17,000 and 1,000,000 sorted cells and drew on 10%, 30% or 50% RNA. In the sort, naive CD8 T cells were defined as CD8+CD4-CCR7+CD45RA+. The J segment lost 7 bases and the V segment lost 3 bases, leaving 7 bases of the junction unmatched. CDR3 length: 15 amino acids. Germline V gene sequence: CDR1 MNHEY, CDR2 SVGEGT. In its sample, this clonotype was seen many times. What it binds is not known. Listed TCR primers and previously described methods were used for bulk TCR libraries. TCRdb processed the PCR reads anew with MiXCR; each CDR3 protein has one entry. The sample consists of about 89,000 distinct CDR3 sequences, 15% to 20% of them appearing once.

This sequence joins TRBV6-2 or TRBV6-3 and TRBJ2-3, with 10 bases lining up with TRBD2. This clonotype was sampled from a human donor in good health. Some libraries in this study had Jurkat cell RNA spiked in. The sample comprised naive CD8+ T cells from blood, with Jurkat cell RNA spiked in. As to subset: FACS-sorted CD8+CD4-CCR7+CD45RA+ naive T cells. DNA for the CDR3: TGTGCCAGCAGTTATAGTCCTAGCGGGGGATATACGCAGTATTTT. Translation: CASSYSPSGGYTQYF.